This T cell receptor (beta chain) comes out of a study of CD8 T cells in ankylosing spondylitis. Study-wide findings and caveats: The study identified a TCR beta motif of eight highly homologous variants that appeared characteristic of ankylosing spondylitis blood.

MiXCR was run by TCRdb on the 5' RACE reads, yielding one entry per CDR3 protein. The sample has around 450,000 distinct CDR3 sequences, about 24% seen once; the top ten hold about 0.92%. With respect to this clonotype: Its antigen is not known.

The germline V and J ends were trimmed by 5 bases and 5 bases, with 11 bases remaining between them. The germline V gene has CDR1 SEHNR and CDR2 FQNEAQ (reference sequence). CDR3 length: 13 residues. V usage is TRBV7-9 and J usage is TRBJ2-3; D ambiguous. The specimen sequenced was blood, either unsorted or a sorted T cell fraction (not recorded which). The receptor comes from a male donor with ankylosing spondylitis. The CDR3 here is CASSTRAVDTQYF. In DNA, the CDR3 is TGTGCCAGCAGCACGCGAGCAGTAGATACGCAGTATTTT.